The 26 T cell receptor beta chains below were found in one sample sequenced in a study of blood T cell repertoires in COVID-19. Data came from immunoSEQ multiplex PCR; TCRdb stores just in-frame clones and leaves some out. The sample has 70,000 to 100,000 clones, roughly 72% seen once; the top ten hold just under 25%. What was sequenced was peripheral blood. All receptors come from a woman aged 60-70 years in a cohort sampled during active or convalescent COVID-19.

This clone was seen a single time. This chain connects TRBV24-1 to TRBJ2-2, with TRBD1 matching over 8 bases. J gave up 1 base and V 4 bases, and 4 bases lay outside the gene matches. CDR3 length equals 16 residues. Germline CDR1 is KGHDR and CDR2 is SFDVKD. In DNA, the CDR3 is TGTGCCACCAGTGACAGCGGACAGGGGAACACCGGGGAGCTGTTTTTT. The encoded protein is CATSDSGQGNTGELFF.

The J gene is TRBJ1-4, the V gene TRBV6-5; D is undetermined. V gave up 2 bases and J gave up 8 bases, with 12 bases separating them. The CDR3 totals 14 residues. Germline V lookup: CDR1 MNHEY, CDR2 SVGAGI. CDR3 sequence: CASSYTGIREKLFF. CDR3 DNA sequence: TGTGCCAGCAGTTACACGGGGATACGCGAAAAACTGTTTTTT.

The chain couples TRBV27 to TRBJ2-1; possible D gene TRBD1, 6 bases. Germline values: CDR1 MNHEY, CDR2 SMNVEV (reference sequence). This CDR3 has 15 amino acids. The germline V and J ends were trimmed by 2 bases and 8 bases, with 16 bases remaining between them. CDR3 protein: CASSLHVRTVYEQFF. The CDR3 DNA follows: TGTGCCAGCAGTTTACACGTGCGGACAGTTTATGAGCAGTTCTTC.

As DNA, the CDR3 is TGTGCCAGCAGCGTAGTCGGACAGGGGGCAGGTGGAAACACCATATATTTT. Protein product: CASSVVGQGAGGNTIYF. This chain links TRBV9 with TRBJ1-3; 11 bases map to TRBD1. V was pared by 0 bases and J by 3 bases, with 5 bases of the junction left unmatched. CDR1 SGDLS and CDR2 YYNGEE come from the germline V gene. This CDR3 is 17 amino acids long.

The CDR3 sequence is CASSYYGGQETQYF. The DNA for the CDR3 is TGTGCCAGCAGTTATTACGGGGGGCAAGAGACCCAGTACTTC. V is TRBV6-5 and J is TRBJ2-5, with 7 bases lining up with TRBD2. The CDR3 has 14 residues. CDR1 and CDR2 (germline): MNHEY, SVGAGI. V shed 3 bases, J shed 2 bases, and the junction held 3 bases outside the gene matches.

The genes are TRBV29-1 and TRBJ1-1, with a tentative D call TRBD1 (6 bases). Trimming pared 7 bases from V and 7 bases from J, leaving 16 bases between. The CDR3 consists of 12 residues. The germline gives CDR1 SQVTM, CDR2 ANQGSEA. CDR3 DNA sequence: TGCAGCGCCACACACAGGGTTGGTGAAGCTTTCTTT. Translation gives CSATHRVGEAFF.

The rearrangement joins TRBV28 to TRBJ1-2; TRBD1 aligns across 9 bases. V gave up 6 bases and J gave up 8 bases; unmatched junction bases: 7. The CDR3 sequence is 13 residues long. Per the germline V gene, CDR1 is MDHEN and CDR2 is SYDVKM. CDR3 coding DNA: TGTGCCAGCAGCCTACAGGGGGCGCGGGGCTACACCTTC. The encoded protein is CASSLQGARGYTF.

This clone was counted once. The chain couples TRBV18 to TRBJ1-2, with TRBD1 matching 11 bases. This CDR3 region has 16 residues. Germline values: CDR1 KGHSH, CDR2 LQKENI. The V and J ends lost 1 base and 5 bases, in that order; junction bases with no gene match: 6. The CDR3 DNA reads as TGTGCCAGCTCACCACGGGAAGGACAGGGGGCTTATGGCTACACCTTC. Its protein product is CASSPREGQGAYGYTF.

CDR3: CASSLVDGGIATQYF. The CDR3 coding sequence is TGTGCCAGCAGCTTAGTCGACGGGGGGATAGCGACCCAGTACTTC. This chain joins TRBV7-2 and TRBJ2-5; the match to TRBD2 covers 7 bases. The CDR3 spans 15 residues. The junction had 9 bases not matched to a gene; V was cut back by 1 base and J by 7 bases. Germline V CDR1 and CDR2: SGHTA, FQGNSA.

This chain joins TRBV7-2 and TRBJ2-7, with D possibly TRBD1 on 7 matching bases. Germline CDR1 is SGHTA and CDR2 is FQGNSA. The CDR3 runs 18 residues. Trimming removed 2 bases at V and 6 bases at J, with 26 bases between. CDR3 DNA: TGTGCCAGCAGCTTATGGCCATACCTCGAGGCAGGGGGACTCGAGCAGTACTTC. As protein: CASSLWPYLEAGGLEQYF.

The genes are TRBV7-3 and TRBJ1-1; D not certain. CDR3 length: 15 amino acids. Trimming pared 1 base from V and 0 bases from J, leaving 9 bases between. Germline V lookup: CDR1 SGHTA, CDR2 FQGTGA. The CDR3 DNA sequence: TGTGCCAGCAGCTTAAACTACGGGGTGAACACTGAAGCTTTCTTT. It codes for CASSLNYGVNTEAFF. Looking up the rest from reference TRBV7-3 and TRBJ1-1 gives the full variable domain: GAGVSQTPSNKVTEKGKYVELRCDPISGHTALYWYRQSLGQGPEFLIYFQGTGAADDSGLPNDRFFAVRPEGSVSTLKIQRTERGDSAVYLCASSLNYGVNTEAFFGQGTRLTVV.

This chain joins TRBV7-9 and TRBJ2-7; weak D call: TRBD2 (6 bases). Germline CDR1 SEHNR, CDR2 FQNEAQ (reference sequence). This CDR3 region has 14 residues. Deletions cut 1 base from V and 3 bases from J, with 10 bases between. CDR3 sequence: CASSLVPGVYEQYF. For the CDR3, the DNA is TGTGCCAGCAGCTTAGTCCCGGGAGTCTACGAGCAGTACTTC.

J is TRBJ1-5 and V is TRBV2; 9 bases match TRBD1. The junction had 14 bases not matched to a gene; V was cut back by 4 bases and J by 10 bases. Germline lookup yields CDR1 SNHLY and CDR2 FYNNEI. The CDR3 loop spans 16 amino acids. The DNA for the CDR3 is TGTGCCAGCAGTGGAAAGCCGGGACAGGGTACGCAACCCCAGCATTTT. Protein: CASSGKPGQGTQPQHF. The whole variable domain, filled in from reference TRBV2 and TRBJ1-5, reads EPEVTQTPSHQVTQMGQEVILRCVPISNHLYFYWYRQILGQKVEFLVSFYNNEISEKSEIFDDQFSVERPDGSNFTLKIRSTKLEDSAMYFCASSGKPGQGTQPQHFGDGTRLSIL.

The V call is TRBV6-5, the J call TRBJ2-2; a possible D gene is TRBD1 (5 bases). This CDR3 is 15 amino acids long. Trimming shortened V by 6 bases and J by 7 bases, and 18 bases separated the two germline ends. The germline V gene has CDR1 MNHEY and CDR2 SVGAGI. CDR3 bases: TGTGCCAGCAGCCTTCTCTCAGGGTCGGGCGGGGAGCTGTTTTTT. Residues: CASSLLSGSGGELFF.

The CDR3: CASSPGTGKEKLFF. In DNA form, the CDR3 reads TGTGCCAGTTCGCCAGGGACAGGGAAAGAAAAACTGTTTTTT. This chain uses TRBV28 with TRBJ1-4, with 9 positions matching TRBD1. With 9 bases clipped from V and 8 bases from J, the junction kept 10 bases outside the gene matches. CDR3 length equals 14 residues. Germline assignment: CDR1 MDHEN and CDR2 SYDVKM.

The CDR3 sequence is CASSLTGQRFYEQYF. For the CDR3, the DNA is TGTGCCAGCAGCTTAACCGGACAGAGATTCTACGAGCAGTACTTC. This sequence joins TRBV7-8 and TRBJ2-7; D might be TRBD1 (6 bases). Trimming pared 2 bases from V and 3 bases from J, leaving 14 bases between. This CDR3 spans 15 amino acids. The V gene's germline CDR1 is SGHVS and CDR2 FQNEAQ.

The CDR3 spells CASSEYEQNYGYTF. In DNA, the CDR3 is TGTGCCAGCAGTGAATATGAACAGAACTATGGCTACACCTTC. The J gene is TRBJ1-2, the V gene TRBV25-1; D gene ambiguous. The length of the CDR3 is 14 residues. CDR1 is MGHDK and CDR2 is SYGVNS in the germline V gene. V was cut by 0 bases and J by 2 bases, with 7 bases left in between.

This rearrangement joins TRBV19 to TRBJ2-7; possibly TRBD2 for D (5 bases). CDR3 length: 14 amino acids. Germline CDR1 and CDR2: LNHDA and SQIVND (reference sequence). Deletions cut 2 bases from V and 3 bases from J, with 11 bases between. This CDR3 is CASSIIGLSYEQYF. CDR3 coding DNA: TGTGCCAGTAGTATAATAGGACTGAGCTACGAGCAGTACTTC. The complete variable domain, with remaining parts taken from reference TRBV19 and TRBJ2-7, reads DGGITQSPKYLFRKEGQNVTLSCEQNLNHDAMYWYRQDPGQGLRLIYYSQIVNDFQKGDIAEGYSVSREKKESFPLTVTSAQKNPTAFYLCASSIIGLSYEQYFGPGTRLTVT.

J is TRBJ2-1 and V is TRBV11-3, with 8 nucleotides matching TRBD2. V gave up 5 bases and J gave up 8 bases; unmatched junction bases: 17. CDR3 length: 17 amino acids. Germline V gene data show CDR1 as SGHNT and CDR2 as YENEEA. CDR3 residues: CASSTRRGGPGLDEQFF. DNA for the CDR3: TGTGCCAGCAGCACGAGACGGGGGGGCCCAGGGCTTGATGAGCAGTTCTTC.

The CDR3, as DNA: TGTGCCAGCAGCGCCCGACAGCTTAACTATGGCTACACCTTC. Residues: CASSARQLNYGYTF. V and J are TRBV7-2 and TRBJ1-2; D is perhaps TRBD1 (5 bases). In germline, CDR1 is SGHTA, CDR2 FQGNSA. This CDR3 spans 14 amino acids. Trimming took off 5 bases at V and 1 base at J, with 11 bases between the two ends.

V gene TRBV27 combines with J gene TRBJ1-3; 9 positions agree with TRBD1. CDR1 and CDR2 from the germline V gene are MNHEY and SMNVEV (reference sequence). V was clipped by 6 bases and J by 2 bases; unmatched bases: 2. The CDR3 is 14 amino acids. CDR3 sequence (DNA): TGTGCCAGCAGGACAGGGGGAACTGGAAACACCATATATTTT. This translates into CASRTGGTGNTIYF.

J is TRBJ1-2 and V is TRBV6-5; TRBD1 matches 7 bases. Per the germline V gene, CDR1 is MNHEY and CDR2 is SVGAGI. Unmatched junction bases numbered 4, after V lost 8 bases and J lost 4 bases. There are 12 residues in the CDR3. The CDR3 here is CASEGAGYGYTF. The CDR3 DNA reads TGTGCCAGCGAGGGGGCAGGCTATGGCTACACCTTC.

The CDR3, as DNA: TGTGCCAGCTCACCAGGGGTAAGGGGAGAGACCCAGTACTTC. It specifies CASSPGVRGETQYF. This chain links TRBV18 with TRBJ2-5; D perhaps matches TRBD1 (5 bases). The CDR3 extends over 14 amino acids. V dropped 2 bases and J dropped 4 bases, with 11 bases sitting between them. CDR1 is KGHSH, CDR2 LQKENI, per germline.

By frequency in the sample, this clone is medium-sized (0.01 to 0.1%). The rearrangement joins TRBV13 to TRBJ1-3, with D possibly TRBD1 on 5 matching bases. The germline V gene has CDR1 PRHDT and CDR2 FYEKMQ (reference sequence). Trimming removed 1 base at V and 2 bases at J, with 6 bases between. CDR3 length: 14 amino acids. CDR3 in DNA: TGTGCCAGCAGCTTAGAGGGGACTGGAAACACCATATATTTT. It translates to CASSLEGTGNTIYF.

This clone showed up just a few times. The chain employs TRBV7-2 and TRBJ2-7, with TRBD2 identical over 8 bases. With V trimmed by 1 base and J by 7 bases, 6 bases remained unmatched. This CDR3 is built from 14 residues. Per the germline V gene, CDR1 is SGHTA and CDR2 is FQGNSA. The CDR3 DNA follows: TGTGCCAGCAGCTTAGGGACTAGCTCTGGGGAGCAGTACTTC. As protein: CASSLGTSSGEQYF.

This chain links TRBV9 with TRBJ2-2, with a tentative D call TRBD1 (5 bases). In germline, CDR1 is SGDLS, CDR2 YYNGEE. Deletions cut 0 bases from V and 8 bases from J, with 14 bases between. This CDR3 is 15 amino acids long. Here the CDR3 DNA reads TGTGCCAGCAGCGTAGTTCCAGGGTCAGGAGGGGAGCTGTTTTTT. Encoded protein: CASSVVPGSGGELFF.